Following are 24 T cell receptor beta chains from one sample sequenced in a study of shared clonotypes between healthy human individuals. The table came from immunoSEQ multiplex PCR; TCRdb's copy has only in-frame clones and leaves some out. The profile shows millions of clones, approximately 90% of them singletons. The sequenced sample was naive CD4+ T cells sorted from blood. Subset described: CD45RA+ positively selected. The receptors were sampled from a man in his late teens or twenties in good health.

The J gene is TRBJ2-5, the V gene TRBV5-1; D call uncertain. The V end was cut by 4 bases, the J end by 2 bases, with 9 bases between. The V gene's germline CDR1 is SGHRS and CDR2 YFSETQ. The CDR3 runs to 13 residues. The CDR3 is CASSVLTQETQYF. The CDR3 DNA follows: TGCGCCAGCAGCGTGCTGACACAAGAGACCCAGTACTTC.

The rearrangement joins TRBV10-2 to TRBJ2-5; 8 bases are shared with TRBD2. The CDR3 covers 13 residues. After removal of 6 bases from V and 7 bases from J, the junction contained 7 bases not matched to a gene. Germline V lookup: CDR1 WSHSY, CDR2 SAAADI. The CDR3 nucleotides read TGCGCCAGCAGCGGGGGGGCCAAGGTGACCCAGTACTTC. Protein sequence: CASSGGAKVTQYF.

V usage is TRBV6-1 and J usage is TRBJ2-4, with unresolved D. This CDR3 has 16 amino acids. In germline, CDR1 is MNHNS, CDR2 SASEGT. Between the trimmed V and J ends, which lost 4 bases and 0 bases, there was a span of 13 bases. Here the CDR3 reads CASSGWQYLAKNIQYF. In DNA, the CDR3 is TGTGCCAGCAGTGGTTGGCAGTATCTAGCCAAAAACATTCAGTACTTC.

This clone has just one count. This chain joins TRBV2 and TRBJ1-1; 11 bases agree with TRBD1. Trimming cost V 6 bases and J 4 bases; bases outside gene matches: 7. CDR3 size: 15 residues. Germline assignment: CDR1 SNHLY and CDR2 FYNNEI. The CDR3 DNA sequence: TGTGCCAGCAGCCGGGACAGGGGGACGGGCACTGAAGCTTTCTTT. Amino acids: CASSRDRGTGTEAFF.

V and J are TRBV27 and TRBJ1-6, with 7 bases lining up with TRBD1. J was trimmed by 4 bases and V by 5 bases; bases with no gene match: 5. There are 15 residues in the CDR3. Germline V CDR1 and CDR2: MNHEY, SMNVEV (reference sequence). The CDR3 protein is CASSPGQPYNSPLHF. The CDR3 DNA reads as TGTGCCAGCAGTCCGGGACAGCCGTATAATTCACCCCTCCACTTT.

This clone was observed a single time. This chain links TRBV5-5 with TRBJ2-5; D not certain. CDR1 is SGHKS and CDR2 is YYEKEE in the germline V gene (reference sequence). CDR3 length: 15 amino acids. Trimming removed 2 bases at V and 5 bases at J, with 16 bases between. CDR3 nucleotides: TGTGCCAGCAGCTTCCACATGATCATAGGGGAGACCCAGTACTTC. It is translated as CASSFHMIIGETQYF.

The chain recombines TRBV6-1 with TRBJ1-1; a possible D gene is TRBD1 (5 bases). The CDR3 contains 12 residues. The germline gives CDR1 MNHNS, CDR2 SASEGT. The CDR3 loop reads CGTGDPGTEAFF. Written as DNA, the CDR3 is TGTGGGACGGGGGATCCGGGCACTGAAGCTTTCTTT.

There are a few counts of this clone. The rearrangement uses TRBV9 and TRBJ1-2, with 9 positions matching TRBD1. Germline V gene data show CDR1 as SGDLS and CDR2 as YYNGEE. The J segment lost 2 bases and the V segment lost 4 bases, leaving 9 bases of the junction unmatched. The CDR3 spans 16 residues. CDR3 region: CASSSSGQGRNYGYTF. CDR3 bases: TGTGCCAGCAGCTCGAGCGGACAGGGGAGGAACTATGGCTACACCTTC.

This rearrangement joins TRBV27 to TRBJ2-7; 8 bases line up with TRBD1. CDR1 and CDR2 (germline): MNHEY, SMNVEV (reference sequence). CDR3 length: 13 amino acids. V shed 8 bases, J shed 4 bases, and the junction held 7 bases outside the gene matches. Written as DNA, the CDR3 is TGTGCCAGCGGCCGGGACAGGTTGTACGAGCAGTACTTC. Translating gives CASGRDRLYEQYF.

Of note for this clone: The sample holds other DNA sequences that translate to the same CDR3. The chain combines TRBV9 with TRBJ1-5; no reliable D call. Germline V gene data show CDR1 as SGDLS and CDR2 as YYNGEE. The CDR3 is made up of 14 amino acids. V was trimmed by 0 bases and J by 1 base, leaving 5 bases between them. CDR3 nucleotide sequence: TGTGCCAGCAGCGTAGGTGGGAGCAATCAGCCCCAGCATTTT. Translation: CASSVGGSNQPQHF.

The CDR3 DNA is TGTGCCAGCAGCCCCCAGGTCGGCTTAGAAGCTTTCTTT. Protein: CASSPQVGLEAFF. The V and J genes are TRBV7-8 and TRBJ1-1; D is uncertain. Germline values: CDR1 SGHVS, CDR2 FQNEAQ. The CDR3 runs 13 residues. V dropped 5 bases and J dropped 8 bases, with 15 bases sitting between them.

This clone has only one observation. This chain connects TRBV30 to TRBJ2-4; 7 nucleotides align to TRBD1. The germline V gene has CDR1 GTSNPN and CDR2 SVGIG (reference sequence). The CDR3 totals 17 residues. The V gene end was trimmed by 2 bases and the J gene end by 3 bases; junction bases not matched to a gene: 13. Here the CDR3 reads CAWSFPSTGSGKNIQYF. The CDR3 coding sequence is TGTGCCTGGAGTTTTCCCTCGACAGGGTCGGGCAAAAACATTCAGTACTTC.

This sequence joins TRBV27 and TRBJ1-6; 7 bases are shared with TRBD1. The germline V gene encodes CDR1 MNHEY and CDR2 SMNVEV (reference sequence). V shed 5 bases, J shed 8 bases, and the junction held 6 bases outside the gene matches. CDR3 size: 14 residues. The CDR3 nucleotides are TGTGCCAGCAGTATCGACAGGGAATATTCACCCCTCCACTTT. It specifies CASSIDREYSPLHF.

This chain connects TRBV18 to TRBJ2-3; perhaps D is TRBD1 or TRBD2 (5 bases each). Germline CDR1 and CDR2: KGHSH and LQKENI. Trimming removed 5 bases at V and 4 bases at J, with 16 bases between. The CDR3 is 15 amino acids. The CDR3 loop reads CASSIPGPPSDTQYF. The DNA for the CDR3 is TGTGCCAGCTCAATTCCGGGACCGCCCTCAGATACGCAGTATTTT.

A remark on this clone: Additional DNA sequences in this sample encode the identical CDR3. The genes are TRBV6-5 and TRBJ1-2; D is unresolved. Per the germline V gene, CDR1 is MNHEY and CDR2 is SVGAGI. The CDR3 is 14 amino acids. Trimming removed 2 bases at V and 4 bases at J, with 11 bases between. The CDR3 bases are TGTGCCAGCAGTTACAGGGAGGTCGGCTATGGCTACACCTTC. This gives the protein CASSYREVGYGYTF.

The gene calls are TRBV5-3 and TRBJ1-4, with no clear D. TRBV5-3 is labeled an ORF, and its function is uncertain. V was clipped by 1 base and J by 11 bases, with 12 bases between them. The CDR3 totals 13 residues. CDR3: CARSLRPAGKLFF. The CDR3 DNA sequence: TGTGCCAGAAGCTTGCGACCCGCGGGGAAACTGTTTTTT.

V gene TRBV28 combines with J gene TRBJ1-4; D gene uncertain. In germline, CDR1 is MDHEN, CDR2 SYDVKM. The V end lost 2 bases, the J end lost 7 bases, and 14 bases lay between the germline ends. This CDR3 spans 15 amino acids. The chain's CDR3 is CASSLLLGVGEKLFF. CDR3 coding DNA: TGTGCCAGCAGTTTACTATTGGGAGTAGGTGAAAAACTGTTTTTT.

Turning to this clone: Other nucleotide sequences from this sample produce the same CDR3. This sequence joins TRBV10-3 and TRBJ2-7, with TRBD2 as a possible D gene (6 bases). The CDR3 has 13 residues. CDR1 and CDR2 from the germline V gene are ENHRY and SYGVKD. V was pared by 7 bases and J by 0 bases, with 10 bases between. CDR3 sequence: CAIKEGSSYEQYF. The DNA for the CDR3 is TGTGCCATCAAGGAGGGGAGCTCCTACGAGCAGTACTTC.

The rearrangement uses TRBV5-1 and TRBJ2-1, with TRBD1 matching over 10 bases. Losses at the gene ends were 4 bases for V and 7 bases for J; bases not matched to a gene: 8. Looked up from germline, CDR1 is SGHRS and CDR2 is YFSETQ. There are 15 residues in the CDR3. The CDR3 nucleotides read TGCGCCAGCAGCCCCGGGACAGGGGTTTCGAATGAGCAGTTCTTC. It translates to CASSPGTGVSNEQFF. Full variable domain (missing parts from reference TRBV5-1 and TRBJ2-1): KAGVTQTPRYLIKTRGQQVTLSCSPISGHRSVSWYQQTPGQGLQFLFEYFSETQRNKGNFPGRFSGRQFSNSRSEMNVSTLELGDSALYLCASSPGTGVSNEQFFGPGTRLTVL.

The chain joins TRBV10-3 to TRBJ2-5; 10 nucleotides align to TRBD2. V gave up 0 bases and J gave up 2 bases; unmatched junction bases: 3. Germline V gene data show CDR1 as ENHRY and CDR2 as SYGVKD. CDR3 length equals 16 residues. This chain's CDR3 is CAISESGSGGQETQYF. CDR3 bases: TGTGCCATCAGTGAGTCTGGTAGCGGGGGGCAAGAGACCCAGTACTTC.

The chain couples TRBV5-1 to TRBJ2-3, with D tentatively TRBD2 (5 bases). V was pared by 2 bases and J by 6 bases, with 16 bases between. The CDR3 totals 15 residues. Germline CDR1 reads SGHRS; CDR2 reads YFSETQ. The CDR3, as DNA: TGCGCCAGCAGCTTATCGGACTCTAGGCGGGATACGCAGTATTTT. Its protein product is CASSLSDSRRDTQYF.

Written as DNA, the CDR3 is TGTGCCAGCAGCTATCAAACGGCGAACACTGAAGCTTTCTTT. Translating it yields CASSYQTANTEAFF. This chain uses TRBV11-2 with TRBJ1-1, with D unresolved. The V and J ends lost 4 bases and 1 base respectively, with 10 bases between them. Germline-derived CDR1 and CDR2 are SGHAT and FQNNGV. The CDR3 runs to 14 residues.

This chain joins TRBV7-2 and TRBJ2-4; perhaps TRBD1 as D (5 bases). Germline-derived CDR1 and CDR2 are SGHTA and FQGNSA. Trimming stripped 1 base from V and 7 bases from J, with 11 bases between. This CDR3 comprises 14 residues. CDR3 amino acids: CASSLESTVNIQYF. CDR3 DNA: TGTGCCAGCAGCTTAGAATCGACAGTCAACATTCAGTACTTC.

The rearrangement links TRBV12-2 to TRBJ1-1; the table's D call, TRBD1, has no DNA check behind it. TRBV12-2 is a known pseudogene. CDR3 length equals 17 residues. CDR3 bases: TGTGCAAGTCGCCCCCGACAGGGAGAATCCCTGAACACTGAAGCTTTCTTT. This codes for CASRPRQGESLNTEAFF.